This TCR beta chain was captured in a study of shared clonotypes between healthy human individuals. Study at large: Each donor had three CD4 naive, three CD4 memory, two CD8 naive and one CD8 memory plate. Study conclusions and caveats: A few donors had about 5% of their naive CD4 clonotypes in common. Sampling used blood alone; tissue repertoires probably differ.

There are 17 residues in the CDR3. V gave up 5 bases and J gave up 2 bases; unmatched junction bases: 8. Germline V gene sequence: CDR1 MGHRA, CDR2 YSYEKL. The assay was carried out at the deep level. The data were produced by immunoSEQ multiplex PCR, yet TCRdb's version contains in-frame clones alone and is incomplete. The repertoire has fewer than 2.5 million clones, under 95% of them found once; the top ten carry about 0.39%. As regards this clone: Its antigen is not identified.

This clonotype was sampled from a man in his late teens or twenties in good health. Some clones in this sample may be carry-over from other donors' samples. V and J are TRBV4-1 and TRBJ2-5, with 13 bases aligning to TRBD2. The sample was naive CD4+ T cells from PBMCs. Specified subset: CD45RA+ positively selected. The CDR3: CASSALGTSGVQETQYF. CDR3 bases: TGCGCCAGCAGCGCCTTGGGGACTAGCGGGGTACAAGAGACCCAGTACTTC.